The 19 T cell receptor beta chains listed next were all sequenced from one sample in a study of multiple sclerosis patients with progressive multifocal leukoencephalopathy. This table comes from immunoSEQ multiplex PCR, and its TCRdb copy is limited to in-frame clones, with some not included. Seen here are roughly 32,000 clones, roughly 87% observed once, and the top ten hold about 3.3%. Time point noted: time of PML onset. The sample here was PBMCs, taken from a patient treated with natalizumab. The receptors were gathered from a human donor with progressive multifocal leukoencephalopathy.

This clone was counted a single time. The chain links TRBV7-3 to TRBJ2-1; 7 bases fit TRBD2. Germline trimming cut 6 bases from V and 5 bases from J; bases unmatched to any gene: 7. The CDR3 spans 14 residues. CDR1 and CDR2 from the germline V gene are SGHTA and FQGTGA. The CDR3 reads CASSFGRNHNEQFF. In DNA form, the CDR3 reads TGTGCCAGCAGTTTCGGGAGGAACCACAATGAGCAGTTCTTC.

This chain connects TRBV7-8 to TRBJ2-3; either TRBD1 or TRBD2 may fit D (5 bases each). This CDR3 region has 16 residues. Trimming left V 5 bases short and J 5 bases short, with 20 bases between. CDR1 and CDR2 (germline): SGHVS, FQNEAQ. CDR3 bases: TGTGCCAGCAGCGTCTCGGGACCCCGGGTCGGAGATACGCAGTATTTT. This translates into CASSVSGPRVGDTQYF.

The J gene is TRBJ1-5, the V gene TRBV19, with TRBD1 as a possible D gene (5 bases). V was cut by 7 bases and J by 2 bases, with 15 bases left in between. The CDR3 is 15 amino acids. The germline V gene encodes CDR1 LNHDA and CDR2 SQIVND (reference sequence). The CDR3 region has the DNA TGTGCCAGTACCACTGGGGGATGGGGCAATCAGCCCCAGCATTTT. Protein sequence: CASTTGGWGNQPQHF. Drawing the rest from reference TRBV19 and TRBJ1-5, the complete variable domain is DGGITQSPKYLFRKEGQNVTLSCEQNLNHDAMYWYRQDPGQGLRLIYYSQIVNDFQKGDIAEGYSVSREKKESFPLTVTSAQKNPTAFYLCASTTGGWGNQPQHFGDGTRLSIL.

This chain links TRBV5-6 with TRBJ1-6; tentatively, D is TRBD1 (6 bases). Germline lookup yields CDR1 SGHDT and CDR2 YYEEEE. The germline V and J ends were trimmed by 4 bases and 0 bases, with 17 bases remaining between them. The CDR3 runs to 18 residues. The chain's CDR3 is CASSPRQVRSSYNSPLHF. CDR3 coding DNA: TGTGCCAGCAGCCCGCGACAGGTCCGAAGCTCCTATAATTCACCCCTCCACTTT. Together with reference TRBV5-6 and TRBJ1-6, the CDR3 gives the full variable domain: DAGVTQSPTHLIKTRGQQVTLRCSPKSGHDTVSWYQQALGQGPQFIFQYYEEEERQRGNFPDRFSGHQFPNYSSELNVNALLLGDSALYLCASSPRQVRSSYNSPLHFGNGTRLTVT.

The genes are TRBV4-3 and TRBJ2-6; D is possibly TRBD1 (5 bases). Trimming left V 3 bases short and J 5 bases short, with 20 bases between. CDR3 length: 18 residues. Germline V gives CDR1 LGHNA, CDR2 YSLEER. Written as DNA, the CDR3 is TGCGCCAGCAGCCAGAAGTCAGGGTCACAAAGTCGGGCCAACGTCCTGACTTTC. It translates to CASSQKSGSQSRANVLTF.

The V call is TRBV28, the J call TRBJ2-7, with 9 bases identical to TRBD2. Germline V gene lookup returns CDR1 MDHEN and CDR2 SYDVKM. This CDR3 region has 12 residues. The CDR3 coding sequence is TGTGCAGTTGGCGGGAGGGTCTACGAGCAGTACTTC. It specifies CAVGGRVYEQYF.

Remarks on this clone: The germline gene is not matched at one end of the junction; a read error may be the cause. This chain connects TRBV2 to TRBJ2-6, with D hard to call. The germline CDR1 and CDR2 sequences are SNHLY and FYNNEI. This CDR3 comprises 13 residues. CDR3 DNA: TGTGCCAGCAGCGAAGCAGGCTACAACGTCCTGACTTTC. It yields the protein CASSEAGYNVLTF.

The chain uses TRBV20-1 and TRBJ2-7, with 8 bases identical to TRBD2. This CDR3 has 11 residues. J was trimmed by 6 bases and V by 3 bases; bases with no gene match: 1. Germline CDR1 DFQATT, CDR2 SNEGSKA (reference sequence). The CDR3 loop is CSASGGGEQYF. The CDR3 DNA follows: TGCAGTGCTAGCGGGGGGGGCGAGCAGTACTTC.

J is TRBJ2-3 and V is TRBV5-1, with TRBD2 matching over 10 bases. The CDR3 runs to 16 residues. V shed 4 bases, J shed 5 bases, and the junction held 10 bases outside the gene matches. The germline CDR1 and CDR2 sequences are SGHRS and YFSETQ. The CDR3 DNA reads TGCGCCAGCAGCACCCAAGCGGGAGGGCCGGGAGATACGCAGTATTTT. This encodes CASSTQAGGPGDTQYF.

This clone was picked up one time. The chain uses TRBV28 and TRBJ1-6; D is unresolved. The CDR3 runs 13 residues. V was shortened by 7 bases and J by 7 bases, with 11 bases between the two germline ends. Germline V gene lookup returns CDR1 MDHEN and CDR2 SYDVKM. The CDR3 loop is CASNERLNSPLHF. CDR3 nucleotides: TGTGCCAGCAACGAGCGCCTAAATTCACCCCTCCACTTT. Together with reference TRBV28 and TRBJ1-6, the CDR3 gives the full variable domain: DVKVTQSSRYLVKRTGEKVFLECVQDMDHENMFWYRQDPGLGLRLIYFSYDVKMKEKGDIPEGYSVSREKKERFSLILESASTNQTSMYLCASNERLNSPLHFGNGTRLTVT.

The chain combines TRBV29-1 with TRBJ2-7; D could derive from TRBD1 or TRBD2 (5 bases each). The CDR3 runs to 12 residues. Deletions cut 7 bases from V and 3 bases from J, with 13 bases between. The V gene's germline CDR1 is SQVTM and CDR2 ANQGSEA. CDR3 DNA: TGCAGCGCCTCCGGGACCCTCTACGAGCAGTACTTC. It encodes CSASGTLYEQYF.

This chain uses TRBV25-1 with TRBJ2-7, with D unresolved. This CDR3 is built from 13 residues. The germline CDR1 and CDR2 sequences are MGHDK and SYGVNS. The V end lost 5 bases, the J end lost 0 bases, and 8 bases lay between the germline ends. The CDR3 protein is CASSLGYSYEQYF. In nucleotides, the CDR3 is TGTGCCAGCAGTTTGGGGTACTCCTACGAGCAGTACTTC.

The rearrangement links TRBV4-3 to TRBJ1-5; the D is unclear. Germline CDR1 reads LGHNA; CDR2 reads YSLEER. The CDR3 covers 15 residues. Between the trimmed V and J ends, which lost 0 bases and 0 bases, there was a span of 6 bases. CDR3 nucleotide sequence: TGCGCCAGCAGCCAAGACCGGTCTAGCAATCAGCCCCAGCATTTT. Protein: CASSQDRSSNQPQHF.

This clone has just a few counts. This same CDR3 is encoded by further DNA sequences in the sample. This chain links TRBV15 with TRBJ2-3, with 12 bases lining up with TRBD2. The CDR3 has 18 amino acids. Per germline, CDR1 LNHNV and CDR2 YYDKDF (reference sequence). J was trimmed by 3 bases and V by 4 bases; bases with no gene match: 11. CDR3 protein: CATSKLGLAGGQTDTQYF. The CDR3 DNA reads TGTGCCACCAGCAAGCTGGGCCTAGCGGGAGGGCAGACAGATACGCAGTATTTT.

The rearrangement uses TRBV11-2 and TRBJ2-3; the match to TRBD2 covers 7 bases. This CDR3 contains 15 residues. Trimming removed 1 base from V and 2 bases from J; junction bases left unmatched: 3. The germline V gene encodes CDR1 SGHAT and CDR2 FQNNGV. Written as DNA, the CDR3 is TGTGCCAGCAGCTTAGGAACTAGCGCCACAGATACGCAGTATTTT. As protein: CASSLGTSATDTQYF. The full variable domain, completed using reference TRBV11-2 and TRBJ2-3, is EAGVAQSPRYKIIEKRQSVAFWCNPISGHATLYWYQQILGQGPKLLIQFQNNGVVDDSQLPKDRFSAERLKGVDSTLKIQPAKLEDSAVYLCASSLGTSATDTQYFGPGTRLTVL.

The J gene is TRBJ1-6, the V gene TRBV27; D is perhaps TRBD1 (5 bases). CDR1 is MNHEY and CDR2 is SMNVEV in the germline V gene (reference sequence). V was cut by 6 bases and J by 12 bases, with 15 bases left in between. This CDR3 is built from 13 residues. The CDR3 here is CASSLGPGRPLHF. CDR3 nucleotides: TGTGCCAGCAGCCTGGGGCCGGGGCGACCCCTCCACTTT.

The rearrangement links TRBV5-1 to TRBJ1-4; D remains ambiguous. In germline, CDR1 is SGHRS, CDR2 YFSETQ. The CDR3 totals 15 residues. The V and J ends lost 4 bases and 4 bases respectively, with 14 bases between them. The CDR3, as DNA: TGCGCCAGCAGCCCGGAGGCGGCCCGTAATGAAAAACTGTTTTTT. Its translation is CASSPEAARNEKLFF. The whole variable domain, remainder taken from reference TRBV5-1 and TRBJ1-4, is KAGVTQTPRYLIKTRGQQVTLSCSPISGHRSVSWYQQTPGQGLQFLFEYFSETQRNKGNFPGRFSGRQFSNSRSEMNVSTLELGDSALYLCASSPEAARNEKLFFGSGTQLSVL.

V and J are TRBV7-2 and TRBJ1-4; possible D gene TRBD1, 5 bases. Trimming pared 2 bases from V and 0 bases from J, leaving 13 bases between. CDR1 is SGHTA and CDR2 is FQGNSA in the germline V gene. The CDR3 extends over 17 amino acids. The CDR3 loop is CASSLRRGTPTNEKLFF. The CDR3 bases are TGTGCCAGCAGCTTACGAAGGGGTACCCCAACTAATGAAAAACTGTTTTTT.

The chain is built from TRBV7-9 and TRBJ2-7; D gene ambiguous. V lost 2 bases and J 3 bases, leaving 14 bases between the germline ends. Germline CDR1 reads SEHNR; CDR2 reads FQNEAQ (reference sequence). This CDR3 comprises 15 residues. CDR3 region: CASSLLLRGGYEQYF. CDR3 bases: TGTGCCAGCAGCTTACTGCTTCGAGGCGGCTACGAGCAGTACTTC.